Presented here are 10 T cell receptor beta chains from one specimen sequenced in a study of blood T cell repertoires in COVID-19. Clones were read by immunoSEQ multiplex PCR, and TCRdb kept only the in-frame ones, dropping some. The sample gives under 200,000 clones, around 77% of which show up once; around 2.8% is in the top ten. The sequenced sample consisted of peripheral blood. These receptors all come from a man between 65 and 79 years old with acute or convalescent COVID-19.

This clone was observed a few times. The CDR3 DNA reads as TGCAGTGCTAATGATAACAGAGATCAGCCCCAGCATTTT. Its translation: CSANDNRDQPQHF. V usage is TRBV20-1 and J usage is TRBJ1-5; D not resolved. The CDR3 has 13 residues. Germline V lookup: CDR1 DFQATT, CDR2 SNEGSKA (reference sequence). V was clipped by 4 bases and J by 5 bases, with 12 bases between them.

The genes are TRBV3-1 (or the pseudogene TRBV3-2) and TRBJ1-2; TRBD1 aligns across 12 bases. The CDR3 has 16 residues. After removal of 0 bases from V and 5 bases from J, the junction contained 4 bases not matched to a gene. The germline gives CDR1 LGHDT, CDR2 YNNKEL (reference sequence). In nucleotides, the CDR3 is TGTGCCAGCAGCCAAGACGGGACAGGGGGCTCTTATGGCTACACCTTC. Translated: CASSQDGTGGSYGYTF.

In its sample, this clone was seen a few times. The gene calls are TRBV9 and TRBJ1-2; 9 bases align to TRBD1. The CDR3 spans 14 residues. The V gene's germline CDR1 is SGDLS and CDR2 YYNGEE. Trimming took 4 bases from V and 7 from J; bases not matched to a gene: 8. This chain's CDR3 is CASSPRTGGFGYTF. DNA of the CDR3: TGTGCCAGCAGCCCACGTACAGGGGGCTTTGGCTACACCTTC.

The rearrangement joins TRBV9 to TRBJ2-3; weak D call: TRBD1 (6 bases). The germline V gene has CDR1 SGDLS and CDR2 YYNGEE. V lost 4 bases and J lost 2, with 26 bases in between. The length of the CDR3 is 19 residues. CDR3 DNA: TGTGCCAGCAGCCCCACTTGGAGACAGGTCAATCATAACACAGATACGCAGTATTTT. Its translation is CASSPTWRQVNHNTDTQYF.

This clone has more than one count but fewer than ten. V is TRBV27 and J is TRBJ1-2; the match to TRBD1 covers 8 bases. Trimming at V came to 6 bases and at J to 4 bases, leaving 10 bases not matched to a gene. The CDR3 spans 15 residues. CDR1 and CDR2 (germline): MNHEY, SMNVEV (reference sequence). The CDR3: CASSEDRVVCYGYTF. For the CDR3, the DNA is TGTGCCAGCAGCGAGGACAGGGTGGTTTGCTATGGCTACACCTTC.

The chain links TRBV6-5 to TRBJ2-5; TRBD1 aligns across 8 bases. The ends lost 9 bases at V and 4 bases at J; junction bases unmatched: 4. This CDR3 contains 12 residues. Per germline, CDR1 MNHEY and CDR2 SVGAGI. CDR3 bases: TGTGCCAGTTGGACAGGGTTAGAGACCCAGTACTTC. Amino acids: CASWTGLETQYF.

The chain joins TRBV12-5 to TRBJ2-5, with 7 positions matching TRBD1. The V segment lost 6 bases and the J segment 0 bases; nucleotides outside the gene matches: 7. The CDR3 totals 15 residues. The germline V gene has CDR1 LGHNT and CDR2 FRNRAP. CDR3 sequence: CASGGRGRYQETQYF. The CDR3 coding sequence is TGTGCTAGTGGGGGAAGGGGGCGCTACCAAGAGACCCAGTACTTC.

This clone was seen a few times. The V gene is TRBV10-2, the J gene TRBJ1-5; TRBD1 agrees at 9 bases. This CDR3 spans 15 amino acids. Germline V CDR1 and CDR2: WSHSY, SAAADI. The J segment lost 6 bases and the V segment lost 2 bases, leaving 5 bases of the junction unmatched. The CDR3 protein is CASSEGTGIVQPQHF. The CDR3 nucleotides read TGCGCCAGCAGTGAGGGGACAGGGATTGTTCAGCCCCAGCATTTT.

The chain joins TRBV9 to TRBJ2-1; D call uncertain. V lost 4 bases and J 0 bases, leaving 14 bases between the germline ends. There are 16 residues in the CDR3. The V gene's germline CDR1 is SGDLS and CDR2 YYNGEE. This CDR3 is CASSLGDFSSYNEQFF. DNA of the CDR3: TGTGCCAGCAGCCTCGGAGACTTCAGCTCCTACAATGAGCAGTTCTTC.

This clone was seen only a few times. Other DNA sequences from this sample encode an identical CDR3 as well. V usage is TRBV3-1 (or the pseudogene TRBV3-2) and J usage is TRBJ2-1, with TRBD2 as a possible D gene (5 bases). Germline CDR1 reads LGHDT; CDR2 reads YNNKEL (reference sequence). The CDR3 sequence is 14 residues long. The V and J ends lost 4 bases and 3 bases respectively, with 10 bases between them. The CDR3 reads CASSPREGYNEQFF. The CDR3 DNA sequence: TGTGCCAGCAGCCCCCGGGAAGGCTACAATGAGCAGTTCTTC.